The clone carrying this T cell receptor (beta chain) occurred a few times. Germline CDR1 reads MDHEN; CDR2 reads SYDVKM. V gave up 6 bases and J gave up 10 bases; unmatched junction bases: 14. The CDR3 sequence is 14 residues long. The data were taken from a study of T cells in Graves' hyperthyroidism and ophthalmopathy. No progression to ophthalmopathy during 18 months of follow-up defined stable disease. Isolation of PBMCs was performed on 8.5 to 10 ml fresh peripheral blood. Amplification yielded TCR beta CDR3 regions, with RNA transcripts as the source. A first-round RT-PCR of the TCR CDR3 used the HTBI primer set. Using its own MiXCR run on the multiplex PCR reads, TCRdb lists one record per CDR3 protein. The table lists approximately 630,000 distinct CDR3 sequences, 15% to 20% of them singletons.

The chain has TRBV28 and TRBJ1-1; 7 nucleotides match TRBD1. This TCR came from a woman aged 30 to 39 with Graves' hyperthyroidism. Sequencing was performed on blood. As DNA, the CDR3 is TGTGCCAGCAGACTCAGGGGACAGCGGGTTTTAGCTTTCTTT. As protein: CASRLRGQRVLAFF.